The 23 T cell receptor beta chains listed next were all sequenced from one sample in a study of blood T cells in healthy people across ages. A J-beta primer mix and a sample-barcoded 5' primer were used in a second PCR of about 7 to 12 cycles. Each CDR3 protein gets one entry after TCRdb re-called the 5' RACE reads with MiXCR. This table has approximately 580,000 distinct CDR3 sequences, under 30% appearing once. This sample was shared with a second study, whose subject was T cells of mothers and their children.

Sequenced sample: blood. The receptors come from a boy aged 5-17 years in good health.

This clonotype was seen more than once but under ten times. The CDR3 nucleotides read TGCAGTGCTACCTACCGTAGCGGGCCTACCTACGAGCAGTACTTC. Translated: CSATYRSGPTYEQYF. V and J are TRBV20-1 and TRBJ2-7, with 7 bases matching TRBD2. The germline gives CDR1 DFQATT, CDR2 SNEGSKA (reference sequence). J lost 2 bases, V lost 4 bases, and 11 bases had no gene match. This CDR3 contains 15 residues.

Only a few counts were recorded for this clonotype. The chain links TRBV27 to TRBJ2-5, with no clear D. The J call may be faulty, since TRBJ2-1 better matches the DNA end. The CDR3 runs to 20 residues. Germline values: CDR1 MNHEY, CDR2 SMNVEV (reference sequence). In DNA, the CDR3 is TGTGCCAGCAGTCGACTTGTCCCCTTTTTTCAGAATCCGAACGGCAATGAGCAGTTCTTC. Encoded protein: CASSRLVPFFQNPNGNEQFF.

This clonotype was seen a handful of times. The V gene is TRBV5-1, the J gene TRBJ2-3; D possibly corresponds to TRBD2 (5 bases). Germline CDR1 reads SGHRS; CDR2 reads YFSETQ. The CDR3 spans 13 residues. Trimming removed 7 bases from V and 5 bases from J, with 14 bases in between. The CDR3 DNA sequence: TGCGCCAGCGGAGGTCATCTTGGAGATACGCAGTATTTT. It translates to CASGGHLGDTQYF.

The gene calls are TRBV5-1 and TRBJ2-1; 11 bases map to TRBD1. The CDR3 totals 14 residues. Germline assignment: CDR1 SGHRS and CDR2 YFSETQ. V lost 8 bases, J lost 5 bases, and 6 bases stayed unmatched. Written as DNA, the CDR3 is TGCGCCAGTGCACCGGGACAGGGGGACAATGAGCAGTTCTTC. Protein: CASAPGQGDNEQFF.

This clonotype was observed a few times. The junction shows a germline mismatch at one end, possibly a read error. V is TRBV3-1 and J is TRBJ1-1; D remains unclear. CDR3 size: 15 residues. Germline V gene lookup returns CDR1 LGHDT and CDR2 YNNKEL (reference sequence). Written as DNA, the CDR3 is TGTACCAGCAGCCAAGCGGGTGGGCCCCCCGCTGAAGCTTTCTTT. It translates to CTSSQAGGPPAEAFF.

This chain uses TRBV6-5 with TRBJ2-7; no clear D. Germline V gene lookup returns CDR1 MNHEY and CDR2 SVGAGI. CDR3 length: 11 residues. Trimming cost V 7 bases and J 7 bases, with 11 bases left between them. Here the CDR3 reads CASMDVGEQYF. The CDR3, as DNA: TGTGCCAGCATGGACGTTGGGGAGCAGTACTTC.

This clonotype was counted a few times. This chain joins TRBV7-2 and TRBJ1-3; TRBD1 is a possible D gene (5 bases). The V end lost 2 bases, the J end lost 8 bases, and 13 bases lay between the germline ends. Per germline, CDR1 SGHTA and CDR2 FQGNSA. The CDR3 covers 14 residues. CDR3 nucleotides: TGTGCCAGCAGCTTAATAGGTGTAGGGGACACCATATATTTT. Protein sequence: CASSLIGVGDTIYF.

This clonotype was seen more than once but under ten times. The chain is built from TRBV9 and TRBJ1-1, with 10 bases matching TRBD1. The CDR3 is made up of 15 amino acids. Trimming removed 3 bases from V and 7 bases from J; junction bases left unmatched: 9. Germline V gene lookup returns CDR1 SGDLS and CDR2 YYNGEE. CDR3 sequence reads: CASSARGQGRSEAFF. The CDR3 region has the DNA TGTGCCAGCAGCGCCCGGGGACAGGGGAGGAGTGAAGCTTTCTTT.

The chain's CDR3 is CASSPGGTSDTGELFF. The CDR3 DNA reads as TGTGCCAGCAGCCCGGGGGGGACTTCGGACACCGGGGAGCTGTTTTTT. V is TRBV11-1 and J is TRBJ2-2; TRBD2 matches 8 bases. The length of the CDR3 is 16 residues. Germline loops: CDR1 SGHAT, CDR2 FQDESV (reference sequence). Losses at the gene ends were 5 bases for V and 3 bases for J; bases not matched to a gene: 8.

V gene TRBV7-9 combines with J gene TRBJ2-1; D unresolved. Trimming pared 3 bases from V and 1 base from J, leaving 10 bases between. The CDR3 spans 15 residues. Germline CDR1 SEHNR, CDR2 FQNEAQ (reference sequence). This CDR3 is CASSFLGGSYNEQFF. The CDR3 DNA sequence: TGTGCCAGCAGCTTCTTGGGTGGTTCCTACAATGAGCAGTTCTTC.

This clonotype occurred a few times. The rearrangement links TRBV3-1 to TRBJ2-3; 9 nucleotides line up with TRBD2. Germline CDR1 LGHDT, CDR2 YNNKEL (reference sequence). CDR3 length: 17 amino acids. The V segment lost 0 bases and the J segment 2 bases; nucleotides outside the gene matches: 6. The CDR3 nucleotides read TGTGCCAGCAGCCAAGATAGGCTAGCGGGATTCACAGATACGCAGTATTTT. Amino acid sequence: CASSQDRLAGFTDTQYF.

A few counts support this clonotype. The chain joins TRBV28 to TRBJ1-1; D gene unclear. Germline V CDR1 and CDR2: MDHEN, SYDVKM. Trimming took 6 bases from V and 0 from J, leaving 14 bases between them. The CDR3 is 15 residues long. The CDR3 bases are TGTGCCAGCAGAGCGTGGGGAGGGATGAACACTGAAGCTTTCTTT. It encodes CASRAWGGMNTEAFF.

The gene calls are TRBV20-1 and TRBJ2-5; D might be TRBD1 or TRBD2, each matching 7 bases. Matching the DNA end better, TRBJ2-7 makes the J call doubtful. In germline, CDR1 is DFQATT, CDR2 SNEGSKA (reference sequence). The CDR3 totals 16 residues. In DNA form, the CDR3 reads TGCAGTGCTAGAGATTGGGGAGGGGGCCATCCCTACGAGCAGTACTTC. Translation: CSARDWGGGHPYEQYF.

V and J are TRBV4-1 and TRBJ2-3, with 8 bases aligning to TRBD1. With V trimmed by 0 bases and J by 0 bases, 20 bases remained unmatched. From germline, CDR1 is MGHRA and CDR2 YSYEKL. This CDR3 is built from 22 residues. DNA for the CDR3: TGCGCCAGCAGCCAAGATTATGGAGGACAGGGTGGAGTTACTGCTAGCACAGATACGCAGTATTTT. Translated, it gives CASSQDYGGQGGVTASTDTQYF.

V usage is TRBV4-1 and J usage is TRBJ2-5; the D is unclear. Germline assignment: CDR1 MGHRA and CDR2 YSYEKL. This CDR3 contains 17 residues. V lost 0 bases, J lost 1 base, and 15 bases lay in between. CDR3: CASSQDGLQTFQETQYF. The CDR3 DNA is TGCGCCAGCAGCCAAGATGGGTTGCAGACGTTCCAAGAGACCCAGTACTTC.

The genes are TRBV3-1 and TRBJ2-3; D gene ambiguous. Germline assignment: CDR1 LGHDT and CDR2 YNNKEL (reference sequence). Trimming took off 1 base at V and 2 bases at J, with 10 bases between the two ends. The CDR3 extends over 15 amino acids. The CDR3 is CASSQVVGVTDTQYF. The DNA for the CDR3 is TGTGCCAGCAGCCAAGTAGTAGGAGTCACAGATACGCAGTATTTT.

This clonotype has ten or more counts. The chain combines TRBV29-1 with TRBJ2-1, with 12 bases matching TRBD2. This CDR3 has 16 residues. V lost 6 bases to trimming and J lost 6 bases; unmatched junction nucleotides: 12. The germline gives CDR1 SQVTM, CDR2 ANQGSEA. The CDR3: CSVRGASGRAANEQFF. CDR3 DNA: TGCAGCGTGAGAGGGGCTAGCGGGAGGGCCGCCAATGAGCAGTTCTTC.

This clonotype was seen a handful of times. This chain uses TRBV20-1 with TRBJ1-5; weak D call: TRBD1 (6 bases). This CDR3 comprises 15 residues. V lost 6 bases and J 2 bases, leaving 17 bases between the germline ends. Germline CDR1 is DFQATT and CDR2 is SNEGSKA (reference sequence). CDR3 coding DNA: TGCAGTGCGAGGCGCCTGGGACAAGGCAATCAGCCCCAGCATTTT. Its protein is CSARRLGQGNQPQHF.

This clonotype was seen a few times. The V and J genes are TRBV7-2 and TRBJ2-1; 9 nucleotides match TRBD2. This CDR3 is built from 16 residues. The ends lost 5 bases at V and 2 bases at J; junction bases unmatched: 7. The germline gives CDR1 SGHTA, CDR2 FQGNSA. The CDR3 bases are TGTGCCAGCAGCCTGAATCCTAGCGGGGCCTACAATGAGCAGTTCTTC. Amino acids: CASSLNPSGAYNEQFF. Combining the CDR3 with reference TRBV7-2 and TRBJ2-1 gives the whole variable domain GAGVSQSPSNKVTEKGKDVELRCDPISGHTALYWYRQSLGQGLEFLIYFQGNSAPDKSGLPSDRFSAERTGGSVSTLTIQRTQQEDSAVYLCASSLNPSGAYNEQFFGPGTRLTVL.

This clonotype was seen a handful of times. The chain recombines TRBV6-5 with TRBJ2-1, with 7 bases lining up with TRBD2. Germline trimming cut 4 bases from V and 5 bases from J; bases unmatched to any gene: 17. Germline values: CDR1 MNHEY, CDR2 SVGAGI. The CDR3 is 18 residues long. CDR3: CASSLLWGGPYKNNEQFF. Here the CDR3 DNA reads TGTGCCAGCAGTTTACTTTGGGGGGGTCCTTATAAAAACAATGAGCAGTTCTTC.

Here the CDR3 DNA reads TGCGCCAGCAGCCAAGATAGTAGGGCGGTTCCTGAGCCCCAGCATTTT. Translating gives CASSQDSRAVPEPQHF. J is TRBJ1-5 and V is TRBV4-1; no clear D. V lost 0 bases to trimming and J lost 8 bases, with 17 bases between them. CDR1 is MGHRA, CDR2 YSYEKL, per germline. The CDR3 has 16 residues.

The chain combines TRBV7-9 with TRBJ1-1, with 10 bases fitting TRBD1. Losses at the gene ends were 4 bases for V and 6 bases for J; bases not matched to a gene: 8. The germline V gene encodes CDR1 SEHNR and CDR2 FQNEAQ (reference sequence). CDR3 size: 15 residues. The CDR3 DNA is TGTGCCAGCAGCTCCTGGGACAGGGGTTCTGCTGAAGCTTTCTTT. Its protein product is CASSSWDRGSAEAFF.

The chain recombines TRBV12-3 or TRBV12-4 with TRBJ2-1; TRBD1 might be the D (6 bases). The last part of the DNA fits TRBJ2-7 better; the J call may be wrong. The CDR3 is 13 amino acids. The CDR3: CASSFRQDYEQYF. In DNA, the CDR3 is TGTGCCAGCAGTTTTCGACAGGACTACGAGCAGTACTTC.